This TCR beta chain emerged from a study of T cell repertoires in cytomegalovirus infection. In the study overall: Public signatures in TCR beta pointed to CMV infection and matching HLA type. Study-level points and caveats: Ex vivo, HLA-C-restricted CMV-specific TCR beta clonotypes prevailed over the rest of the response. Carriage of CMV together with the relevant HLA was identifiable through cumulative public TCR beta family frequency.

V shed 4 bases and J shed 5 bases, with 16 bases lying between them. This CDR3 contains 15 residues. Germline lookup yields CDR1 MDHEN and CDR2 SYDVKM. A single record per CDR3 protein comes from TCRdb applying MiXCR to the reads. The table lists 200,000 to 250,000 distinct CDR3 sequences, about 12% of them singletons. At least ten counts were recorded for this clonotype. As yet, its antigen is unknown. The origin of this receptor is a human donor in good health (CMV status not recorded). Some clones in this sample may be carry-over from other donors' samples. The chain carries TRBV28 and TRBJ2-3, with a weak D call TRBD2 (6 bases). The sample was PBMCs. Written as DNA, the CDR3 is TGTGCCAGCAGTTGGGGAGGCGGGGCGGGAGATACGCAGTATTTT. Protein sequence: CASSWGGGAGDTQYF.